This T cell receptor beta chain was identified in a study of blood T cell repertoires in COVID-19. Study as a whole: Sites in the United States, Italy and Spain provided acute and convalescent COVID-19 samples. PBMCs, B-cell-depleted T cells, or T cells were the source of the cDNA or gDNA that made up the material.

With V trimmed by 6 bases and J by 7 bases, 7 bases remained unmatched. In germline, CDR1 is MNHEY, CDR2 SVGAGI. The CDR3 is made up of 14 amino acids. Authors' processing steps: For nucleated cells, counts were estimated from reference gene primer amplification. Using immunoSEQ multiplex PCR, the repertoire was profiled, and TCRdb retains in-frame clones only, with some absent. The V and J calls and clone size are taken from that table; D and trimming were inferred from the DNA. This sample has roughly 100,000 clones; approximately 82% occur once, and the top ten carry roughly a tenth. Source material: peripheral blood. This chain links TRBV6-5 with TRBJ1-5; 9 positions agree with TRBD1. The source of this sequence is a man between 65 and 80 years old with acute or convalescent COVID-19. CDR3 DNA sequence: TGTGCCAGCAGGGGACAGGGAGGGAGCCAGCCCCAGCATTTT. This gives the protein CASRGQGGSQPQHF.